This is a list of T cell receptor beta chains from one sample in a study of identical twins. TCRdb redid the calling of the 5' RACE reads with MiXCR, one entry per CDR3 protein. This table has about 730,000 distinct CDR3 sequences, roughly 20% appearing once. In addition, the sample was reused for a study of T cells expressing NK-cell markers.

Sequenced material: PBMCs. The receptors stem from a woman aged 18-29 years in good health. The CDR3 runs from the conserved cysteine through the conserved F or W. Each record gives: J gene, D gene, clone size, V gene, CDR3 protein, CDR3 DNA. The D gene is left open where the match is weak. Size tells how often a clone was seen (once, few, many) or the class of an expanded clone, and some rows leave it out.

TRBJ2-1 TRBD2 few TRBV12-3/TRBV12-4 CASRSTSGSAEQFF TGTGCCAGCAGATCGACTAGCGGGAGTGCGGAGCAGTTCTTC
TRBJ2-1 . . TRBV7-8 CASSLPGKYNEQFF TGTGCCAGCAGCTTACCTGGAAAGTACAATGAGCAGTTCTTC
TRBJ1-5 . . TRBV20-1 CSARPRQASQPQHF TGCAGTGCAAGGCCTAGACAGGCTTCTCAGCCCCAGCATTTT
TRBJ2-3 TRBD1 few TRBV5-1 CASKRGLADTQYF TGCGCCAGCAAGAGGGGGCTTGCAGATACGCAGTATTTT
TRBJ2-1 . . TRBV3-1 CASSQEGGTRFHEQFF TGTGCCAGCAGCCAAGAAGGCGGTACGAGGTTCCATGAGCAGTTCTTC
TRBJ2-1 TRBD1 . TRBV7-7 CASSSGTANEQFF TGTGCCAGCAGCTCCGGGACAGCCAATGAGCAGTTCTTC
TRBJ2-1 . . TRBV7-2 CASSRSPFYNEQFF TGTGCCAGCAGCCGCAGCCCTTTCTACAATGAGCAGTTCTTC
TRBJ1-1 . . TRBV6-5 CASSRFNTEAFF TGTGCCAGCAGCCGATTTAACACTGAAGCTTTCTTT
TRBJ2-7 TRBD2 few TRBV10-3 CAIARRERSYEQYF TGTGCCATCGCTAGGCGGGAGAGGAGCTACGAGCAGTACTTC
TRBJ2-1 . . TRBV7-8 CASSLAEGGSEQFF TGTGCCAGCAGCTTAGCGGAGGGGGGGAGTGAGCAGTTCTTC
TRBJ2-7 TRBD2 . TRBV20-1 CSARDPKASGFTYEQYF TGCAGTGCTAGAGATCCCAAGGCTAGCGGTTTTACCTACGAGCAGTACTTC
TRBJ2-7 . few TRBV20-1 CSAPWGYEQYF TGCAGTGCTCCGTGGGGCTACGAGCAGTACTTC
TRBJ2-1 . few TRBV5-1 CASSLEGSRLNEQFF TGCGCCAGCAGCTTGGAAGGATCACGGCTCAATGAGCAGTTCTTC
TRBJ2-3 . few TRBV3-1 CASSHSGDTQYF TGTGCCAGCAGCCATTCGGGAGATACGCAGTATTTT
TRBJ1-1 . . TRBV15 CATRGRRIRNTEAFF TGTGCCACCAGGGGTCGGCGGATCCGGAACACTGAAGCTTTCTTT
TRBJ2-3 . many TRBV9 CASSVGSDTQYF TGTGCCAGCAGCGTAGGATCAGATACGCAGTATTTT
TRBJ2-7 . few TRBV6-1 CASLTPTRNEQYF TGTGCCAGCCTAACTCCGACCAGGAACGAGCAGTACTTC
TRBJ2-1 . few TRBV10-3 CAIRALVPDNEQFF TGTGCCATCAGGGCACTAGTCCCGGATAATGAGCAGTTCTTC
TRBJ2-5 TRBD2 . TRBV7-2 CASSLGVGGKETQYF TGTGCCAGCAGCTTAGGGGTGGGGGGGAAAGAGACCCAGTACTTC